Below are 17 T cell receptor beta chains sequenced from a single sample in a study of blood T cell repertoires in COVID-19. Produced via immunoSEQ multiplex PCR; TCRdb's table is partial and in-frame only. The data contain around 330,000 clones, about 91% of them singletons. Sequenced material: PBMCs or T cells enriched from blood (not recorded which). The source is a woman aged 40 to 50 who had recovered from COVID-19.

The chain couples TRBV24-1 to TRBJ2-7; D is possibly TRBD2 (5 bases). The CDR3 contains 13 residues. V lost 5 bases and J lost 0, with 7 bases in between. The germline V gene has CDR1 KGHDR and CDR2 SFDVKD. CDR3 DNA: TGTGCCACCAGTGCGGACTCCTCCTACGAGCAGTACTTC. Translated: CATSADSSYEQYF.

This chain connects TRBV9 to TRBJ1-1, with D possibly being TRBD1 (5 bases). CDR1 is SGDLS and CDR2 is YYNGEE in the germline V gene. This CDR3 region has 14 residues. V lost 1 base, J lost 2 bases, and 9 bases lay in between. In DNA, the CDR3 is TGTGCCAGCAGCGTACAGGGTTCAAACACTGAAGCTTTCTTT. Amino acids: CASSVQGSNTEAFF.

This chain connects TRBV21-1 to TRBJ1-2. TRBV21-1 is tagged as a pseudogene. The CDR3 covers 20 residues. This CDR3 is CASSKGSKRRGPIANYGYTF. In DNA, the CDR3 is TGTGCCAGCAGCAAAGGGAGCAAACGGAGGGGCCCTATAGCTAACTATGGCTACACCTTC.

With respect to this clone: A junction end diverges from the germline sequence, so it may reflect a read error. CDR3 in DNA: TGTGCCAGCAGCCTAGCCCCTCCATCTTGGGACAGACCTCAGCCCCAGCATTTT. It codes for CASSLAPPSWDRPQPQHF. The chain joins TRBV7-8 to TRBJ1-5; 7 nucleotides align to TRBD1. In germline, CDR1 is SGHVS, CDR2 FQNEAQ. This CDR3 contains 18 residues.

The gene calls are TRBV6-2 or TRBV6-3 and TRBJ2-7; D might be TRBD2 (5 bases). The CDR3 runs to 15 residues. The V end lost 0 bases, the J end lost 5 bases, and 14 bases lay between the germline ends. The germline gives CDR1 MNHEY, CDR2 SVGEGT. This chain's CDR3 is CASSYSRGRRNEQYF. The DNA of the CDR3 is TGTGCCAGCAGTTACTCGAGAGGGAGAAGGAACGAGCAGTACTTC.

The chain uses TRBV2 and TRBJ1-6; 10 bases are shared with TRBD1. CDR3 length equals 14 residues. Germline V CDR1 and CDR2: SNHLY, FYNNEI. V was clipped by 5 bases and J by 9 bases; unmatched bases: 4. The CDR3 here is CASSLDRGRSPLHF. In DNA, the CDR3 is TGTGCCAGCAGTCTCGACAGGGGGCGTTCACCCCTCCACTTT.

The chain employs TRBV28 and TRBJ1-5; D remains ambiguous. Germline values: CDR1 MDHEN, CDR2 SYDVKM. Trimming took 5 bases from V and 5 from J, leaving 22 bases between them. The CDR3 consists of 17 residues. CDR3 residues: CASSPLDLQPGHQPQHF. CDR3 sequence (DNA): TGTGCCAGCAGTCCCCTCGACCTACAACCTGGGCATCAGCCCCAGCATTTT.

The chain has TRBV6-1 and TRBJ2-2, with a possible D match to TRBD1 (5 bases). The V and J ends lost 5 bases and 1 base respectively, with 5 bases between them. The CDR3 contains 13 residues. In germline, CDR1 is MNHNS, CDR2 SASEGT. CDR3 region: CASSTGNTGELFF. Written as DNA, the CDR3 is TGTGCCAGCAGTACAGGGAACACCGGGGAGCTGTTTTTT.

This sequence joins TRBV29-1 and TRBJ1-2; maybe TRBD1 (5 bases). Germline V CDR1 and CDR2: SQVTM, ANQGSEA. Trimming removed 1 base from V and 4 bases from J, with 13 bases in between. There are 14 residues in the CDR3. The CDR3 nucleotides read TGCAGCGTTGAAGGCGACAGCTTCCCCTATGGCTACACCTTC. It yields the protein CSVEGDSFPYGYTF.

This sequence joins TRBV10-2 and TRBJ2-5; TRBD2 might be the D (6 bases). Germline V gives CDR1 WSHSY, CDR2 SAAADI. Deletions cut 4 bases from V and 3 bases from J, with 21 bases between. The CDR3 covers 17 residues. This CDR3 is CASSGPVGGSVEETQYF. The DNA for the CDR3 is TGCGCCAGCAGTGGGCCCGTAGGAGGGAGCGTGGAAGAGACCCAGTACTTC.

The chain has TRBV18 and TRBJ1-3; D is unclear. CDR3 length: 16 residues. Germline assignment: CDR1 KGHSH and CDR2 LQKENI. Trimming took off 4 bases at V and 0 bases at J, with 13 bases between the two ends. The CDR3 loop is CASSQPQVSSGNTIYF. CDR3 in DNA: TGTGCCAGCTCACAGCCTCAGGTCTCCTCTGGAAACACCATATATTTT.

V gene TRBV29-1 combines with J gene TRBJ2-7, with TRBD2 as a possible D gene (5 bases). There are 14 residues in the CDR3. Germline loops: CDR1 SQVTM, CDR2 ANQGSEA. Trimming removed 4 bases at V and 2 bases at J, with 15 bases between. In DNA, the CDR3 is TGCAGCGTTGGAACTCAAAACGGGGCCTACGAGCAGTACTTC. This translates into CSVGTQNGAYEQYF.

This clone was recorded only once. V and J are TRBV7-9 and TRBJ1-1, with a possible D match to TRBD1 (6 bases). V lost 6 bases and J 3 bases, leaving 26 bases between the germline ends. Germline values: CDR1 SEHNR, CDR2 FQNEAQ (reference sequence). This CDR3 region has 18 residues. The CDR3 reads CASSFETMRGTGDTEAFF. The CDR3 region has the DNA TGTGCCAGCAGTTTTGAGACGATGAGGGGGACCGGGGACACTGAAGCTTTCTTT.

This chain joins TRBV2 and TRBJ1-1, with no clear D. Germline CDR1 reads SNHLY; CDR2 reads FYNNEI. This CDR3 has 14 amino acids. Trimming pared 8 bases from V and 0 bases from J, leaving 13 bases between. CDR3: CASGLWALNTEAFF. The CDR3 DNA follows: TGTGCCAGCGGCCTATGGGCCCTGAACACTGAAGCTTTCTTT.

The V gene is TRBV7-9, the J gene TRBJ2-2; perhaps TRBD2 as D (6 bases). Germline CDR1 reads SEHNR; CDR2 reads FQNEAQ (reference sequence). The CDR3 sequence is 18 residues long. Between the trimmed V and J ends, which lost 4 bases and 4 bases, there was a span of 22 bases. This chain's CDR3 is CASSSNVGGGSRTGELFF. The CDR3 DNA follows: TGTGCCAGCAGCTCGAATGTCGGGGGTGGGTCTCGCACCGGGGAGCTGTTTTTT.

This clone showed up just a few times. The chain links TRBV7-9 to TRBJ2-3; D possibly corresponds to TRBD1 (5 bases). CDR3 length: 15 residues. Between the trimmed V and J ends, which lost 5 bases and 3 bases, there was a span of 15 bases. In germline, CDR1 is SEHNR, CDR2 FQNEAQ (reference sequence). CDR3 nucleotides: TGTGCCAGCAGCCTTCGGGTAGGGGCTACAGATACGCAGTATTTT. As protein: CASSLRVGATDTQYF. The full variable domain, in which reference TRBV7-9 and TRBJ2-3 provide the parts outside the CDR3, is DTGVSQNPRHKITKRGQNVTFRCDPISEHNRLYWYRQTLGQGPEFLTYFQNEAQLEKSRLLSDRFSAERPKGSFSTLEIQRTEQGDSAMYLCASSLRVGATDTQYFGPGTRLTVL.

This rearrangement joins TRBV11-3 to TRBJ1-1; the D gene is possibly TRBD1 (5 bases). This CDR3 has 12 residues. Germline-derived CDR1 and CDR2 are SGHNT and YENEEA. Trimming stripped 6 bases from V and 3 bases from J, with 8 bases between. In nucleotides, the CDR3 is TGTGCCAGCAGGCAGGGCCACACTGAAGCTTTCTTT. Translation: CASRQGHTEAFF.